The rows below give T cell receptor beta chains drawn from one sample of a study of blood T cell repertoires in COVID-19. Sequenced by immunoSEQ multiplex PCR; TCRdb stores in-frame clones only, minus some. The sample has around 57,000 clones, more than 75% seen once; the top ten hold less than 9%. Sample: peripheral blood. These receptors were obtained from a middle-aged man with active COVID-19. Both conserved end residues are trimmed from each CDR3. Fields, in order: clone size, V gene, CDR3 protein. Size values are once, few and many counts, or a class for expanded clones, and some rows have none.

clone size: -; V gene: TRBV6-2/TRBV6-3; CDR3 protein: ASSMTEDTQY
clone size: -; V gene: TRBV9; CDR3 protein: ASSVEAQGAIGYT
clone size: -; V gene: TRBV19; CDR3 protein: ASTDSPGGTTGYT
clone size: -; V gene: TRBV28; CDR3 protein: ASTRRGQGVVGDTQY
clone size: once; V gene: TRBV30; CDR3 protein: AWTGGQSQETQY
clone size: -; V gene: TRBV15; CDR3 protein: ATSRGLNTEAF
clone size: -; V gene: TRBV7-2; CDR3 protein: ASSADRAGNTIY
clone size: once; V gene: TRBV9; CDR3 protein: ASSPSRTSGTLTQETQY
clone size: -; V gene: TRBV18; CDR3 protein: ASSPNYEQY
clone size: few; V gene: TRBV5-1; CDR3 protein: ASSLEASGAKTQY
clone size: once; V gene: TRBV21-1; CDR3 protein: ASSASGTGGLWDTEAF
clone size: -; V gene: TRBV5-1; CDR3 protein: ASSFRGTSGGRVSYEQY
clone size: -; V gene: TRBV27; CDR3 protein: ASSLSPTSETTDTQY
clone size: -; V gene: TRBV30; CDR3 protein: AWSSDRGYLRANYGYT
clone size: -; V gene: TRBV4-1; CDR3 protein: ASSQDPWTGGPLTGNTIY
clone size: once; V gene: TRBV9; CDR3 protein: ASSSTFSNTGELF
clone size: -; V gene: TRBV7-9; CDR3 protein: ASSLVEGADGYT
clone size: -; V gene: TRBV7-2; CDR3 protein: ASSQSSGRQETQY
clone size: -; V gene: TRBV25-1; CDR3 protein: ASSARGRALGTDTQY
clone size: -; V gene: TRBV30; CDR3 protein: AWSRGKDQPQH
clone size: -; V gene: TRBV5-1; CDR3 protein: ASSLAGQGSSPLH
clone size: -; V gene: TRBV4-1; CDR3 protein: ASSQASRGRETQY
clone size: once; V gene: TRBV7-2; CDR3 protein: ASSLATGRYEQY
clone size: once; V gene: TRBV7-9; CDR3 protein: ASSFRSILSYNEQF
clone size: -; V gene: TRBV7-9; CDR3 protein: ASSRTQGQPQH
clone size: -; V gene: TRBV6-2/TRBV6-3; CDR3 protein: ASSYGRGNEQF
clone size: -; V gene: TRBV6-4; CDR3 protein: ASSAAAGAPYEQY
clone size: -; V gene: TRBV2; CDR3 protein: ASRQGRQGDTEAF
clone size: -; V gene: TRBV11-3; CDR3 protein: ASSLPEVDTQY
clone size: -; V gene: TRBV5-1; CDR3 protein: ASSYGPYEQY
clone size: -; V gene: TRBV3-1/TRBV3-2; CDR3 protein: ASSGQVNEQF
clone size: -; V gene: TRBV7-2; CDR3 protein: ASSLVQGRYEQY
clone size: -; V gene: TRBV29-1; CDR3 protein: SARLTVNTEAF
clone size: -; V gene: TRBV28; CDR3 protein: ASSFGSARETQY
clone size: -; V gene: TRBV27; CDR3 protein: ASSSEYSNQPQH
clone size: -; V gene: TRBV18; CDR3 protein: ASSPNPLYSGNTIY
clone size: -; V gene: TRBV5-1; CDR3 protein: ASSWGTGDYT
clone size: once; V gene: TRBV18; CDR3 protein: ASSPAEGNYGYT
clone size: -; V gene: TRBV28; CDR3 protein: ASGGAVSPLH
clone size: -; V gene: TRBV19; CDR3 protein: ASSIAGTYNEQF
clone size: once; V gene: TRBV7-2; CDR3 protein: ASRPSGSPDTQY
clone size: -; V gene: TRBV7-4; CDR3 protein: ASSFLGQIINQPQH
clone size: -; V gene: TRBV23-1; CDR3 protein: ASSQGGLSNQPQH
clone size: -; V gene: TRBV4-3; CDR3 protein: ASSPLTGGASMANEKLF
clone size: -; V gene: TRBV27; CDR3 protein: ASSFDRTGNQPQH
clone size: once; V gene: TRBV12-3/TRBV12-4; CDR3 protein: ASSLTGMSGYT
clone size: once; V gene: TRBV7-2; CDR3 protein: ASSLGPSGSSYNEQF
clone size: -; V gene: TRBV19; CDR3 protein: ASTSGAGLADSYNEQF
clone size: -; V gene: TRBV28; CDR3 protein: ASSPWRTGGSSYEQY
clone size: -; V gene: TRBV7-9; CDR3 protein: ASSGDKNYGYT
clone size: -; V gene: TRBV7-3; CDR3 protein: ASSLGTTRSVLF
clone size: once; V gene: TRBV6-5; CDR3 protein: ASTEGSGANVLT
clone size: -; V gene: TRBV19; CDR3 protein: ASKRIYRGVNQPQH
clone size: -; V gene: TRBV3-1/TRBV3-2; CDR3 protein: ASSQRGTSANEQF
clone size: -; V gene: TRBV5-1; CDR3 protein: ASRSTSGINEQF
clone size: -; V gene: TRBV6-5; CDR3 protein: ASSRTAEDEKLF
clone size: -; V gene: TRBV5-1; CDR3 protein: ASSGTSGSYEQY
clone size: -; V gene: TRBV28; CDR3 protein: ASSLADRAGEQY
clone size: -; V gene: TRBV5-4; CDR3 protein: ASSTGLAGINEQF
clone size: -; V gene: TRBV6-6; CDR3 protein: ASSNTGAGSPLH